A single sample is the source of the 10 T cell receptor beta chains below, sequenced in a study of regulatory T cells in long-lasting Graves disease. Time point specified: newly diagnosed GD, antithyroid drugs for less than 3 months. Making the TCR library involved RNA that had been extracted from PBMCs. Through Arm-PCR of CDR3 regions and iRepertoire HTBI primers, TCR beta libraries were built. Each CDR3 protein is one row after TCRdb ran MiXCR on the multiplex PCR reads. The sample has about 620,000 distinct CDR3 sequences; about 15% are singletons. This sample also appeared in a second study, on T cells in Graves' hyperthyroidism and ophthalmopathy.

This material consisted of peripheral blood mononuclear cells (PBMCs), taken at new diagnosis, from a patient treated with antithyroid drugs. These receptors were obtained from a woman in her 30s with Graves disease.

This clonotype was counted at least ten times. The chain joins TRBV7-9 to TRBJ1-1; the D is unclear. CDR1 is SEHNR, CDR2 FQNEAQ, per germline (reference sequence). The ends were cut back, 5 bases at V and 7 bases at J, with 8 bases in the middle. The CDR3 is 11 residues long. The CDR3 reads CASSPLDEAFF. For the CDR3, the DNA is TGTGCCAGCAGCCCACTCGATGAAGCTTTCTTT.

This clonotype was seen many times. This rearrangement joins TRBV3-1 to TRBJ2-1; possibly TRBD2 for D (6 bases). This CDR3 has 14 amino acids. The V end was cut by 3 bases, the J end by 14 bases, with 20 bases between. The germline gives CDR1 LGHDT, CDR2 YNNKEL (reference sequence). CDR3 sequence (DNA): TGTGCCAGCAGCCACCTAAGGACCGGGACTCTCGAGTTCTTC. Translating gives CASSHLRTGTLEFF.

This clonotype was observed at least ten times. The V gene is TRBV2, the J gene TRBJ2-7, with unresolved D. Trimming shortened V by 1 base and J by 0 bases, and 7 bases separated the two germline ends. CDR3 length equals 14 residues. Germline-derived CDR1 and CDR2 are SNHLY and FYNNEI. CDR3 nucleotides: TGTGCCAGCAGTGAAGAAAGCGTCTCCTACGAGCAGTACTTC. Protein product: CASSEESVSYEQYF.

This clonotype occurred a few times. The genes are TRBV5-6 and TRBJ1-6, with D uncertain. Germline V gene sequence: CDR1 SGHDT, CDR2 YYEEEE. This CDR3 is 16 amino acids long. V was pared by 0 bases and J by 9 bases, with 16 bases between. In nucleotides, the CDR3 is TGTGCCAGCAGCTTGGAGGGAGACTACAGCTCTTCACCCCTCCACTTT. This translates into CASSLEGDYSSSPLHF.

This clonotype was detected many times. The chain combines TRBV18 with TRBJ2-7, with a tentative D call TRBD2 (6 bases). From germline, CDR1 is KGHSH and CDR2 LQKENI. The CDR3 is 15 residues long. V was clipped by 3 bases and J by 4 bases, with 16 bases between them. The CDR3 DNA reads TGTGCCAGCTCACCCAGCGGGCGCGAATTATACGAGCAGTACTTC. Its translation: CASSPSGRELYEQYF.

This clonotype was counted ten times or more. The J gene is TRBJ1-1, the V gene TRBV9; D call uncertain. Germline CDR1 and CDR2: SGDLS and YYNGEE. There are 13 residues in the CDR3. Trimming took off 4 bases at V and 6 bases at J, with 13 bases between the two ends. CDR3 region: CASSPSTAAEAFF. Written as DNA, the CDR3 is TGTGCCAGCAGCCCGTCCACCGCTGCTGAAGCTTTCTTT. Complete variable domain (other parts from reference TRBV9 and TRBJ1-1): DSGVTQTPKHLITATGQRVTLRCSPRSGDLSVYWYQQSLDQGLQFLIQYYNGEERAKGNILERFSAQQFPDLHSELNLSSLELGDSALYFCASSPSTAAEAFFGQGTRLTVV.

The chain couples TRBV19 to TRBJ1-1; 7 nucleotides align to TRBD1. The CDR3 contains 14 residues. The trim removed 0 bases at V and 10 bases at J, leaving 8 bases unmatched. Looked up from germline, CDR1 is LNHDA and CDR2 is SQIVND (reference sequence). The DNA of the CDR3 is TGTGCCAGTAGTATAGACCAAGACAGGGTAGGAGCTTTCTTT. It codes for CASSIDQDRVGAFF.

This clonotype was detected ten times or more. The chain links TRBV6-2 or TRBV6-3 to TRBJ2-7, with 9 bases that match TRBD1. CDR1 and CDR2 from the germline V gene are MNHEY and SVGEGT. The CDR3 sequence is 13 residues long. V was pared by 6 bases and J by 3 bases, with 3 bases of the junction left unmatched. CDR3 nucleotide sequence: TGTGCCAGCAGCGGGACAGGGAACTACGAGCAGTACTTC. The encoded protein is CASSGTGNYEQYF.

The rearrangement links TRBV6-5 to TRBJ2-3, with a weak D call TRBD1 (5 bases). The CDR3 runs 15 residues. The V end lost 0 bases, the J end lost 6 bases, and 13 bases lay between the germline ends. The V gene's germline CDR1 is MNHEY and CDR2 SVGAGI. The CDR3 nucleotides read TGTGCCAGCAGTTACTCGAGCCTAGGGGTGGATACGCAGTATTTT. It translates to CASSYSSLGVDTQYF.

The chain links TRBV7-2 to TRBJ2-1, with 7 bases that match TRBD2. This CDR3 has 14 residues. Germline V CDR1 and CDR2: SGHTA, FQGNSA. V lost 5 bases and J lost 9; bases outside the gene matches: 10. The CDR3 nucleotides are TGTGCCAGCAGCGGTCAGCGGGATAGGGGTGAGCAGTTCTTC. Amino acids: CASSGQRDRGEQFF.